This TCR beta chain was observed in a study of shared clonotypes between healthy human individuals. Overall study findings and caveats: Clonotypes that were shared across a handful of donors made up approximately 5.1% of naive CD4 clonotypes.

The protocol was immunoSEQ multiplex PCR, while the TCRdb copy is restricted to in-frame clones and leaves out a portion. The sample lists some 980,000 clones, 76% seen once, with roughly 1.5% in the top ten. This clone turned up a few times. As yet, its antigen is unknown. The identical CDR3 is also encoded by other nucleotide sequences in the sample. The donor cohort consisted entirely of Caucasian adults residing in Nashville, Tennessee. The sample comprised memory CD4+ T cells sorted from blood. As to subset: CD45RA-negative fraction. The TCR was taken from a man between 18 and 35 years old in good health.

For the CDR3, the DNA is TGTGCCTGGAGTGTGCGCTATGGCTACACCTTC. Its protein product is CAWSVRYGYTF. This rearrangement joins TRBV30 to TRBJ1-2; the D is unclear. V gave up 0 bases and J gave up 4 bases, with 3 bases separating them. Germline CDR1 GTSNPN, CDR2 SVGIG (reference sequence). The CDR3 extends over 11 amino acids.